This TCR beta chain was observed in a study of blood T cells in healthy people across ages. Alongside a J-beta primer mix, a sample-barcoded 5' primer served in a second PCR lasting about 7 to 12 cycles. No fewer than 3 million CDR3-containing paired-end reads came from each sample. TCRdb re-called the 5' RACE reads with MiXCR, one entry per CDR3 protein. The data show around 1,900,000 distinct CDR3 sequences, with 30% to 40% seen just once and 23% held by the top ten. CDR3 size: 14 residues. V shed 4 bases and J shed 9 bases, with 16 bases lying between them. Looked up from germline, CDR1 is SSHAT and CDR2 is FNYEAQ (reference sequence).

Material for sequencing was blood. The TCR was taken from a human donor in good health. The rearrangement links TRBV7-7 to TRBJ2-1, with D possibly TRBD1 on 5 matching bases. The CDR3 loop is CASSSDTAIGEQFF. CDR3 DNA sequence: TGTGCCAGCAGCTCGGACACGGCAATTGGTGAGCAGTTCTTC.